The next 5 T cell receptor beta chains were all read from a single sample in a study of T cell repertoires in cytomegalovirus infection. TCRdb reprocessed the reads via MiXCR and lists one record per CDR3 protein. The table shows about 80,000 distinct CDR3 sequences, with more than 3% occurring only once. Source material: PBMCs. The receptors come from a human donor in good health (CMV status not recorded). Some clones in this sample may be carry-over from other donors' samples.

This clonotype occurred many times. V gene TRBV28 combines with J gene TRBJ1-5; D not certain. Per the germline V gene, CDR1 is MDHEN and CDR2 is SYDVKM. The CDR3 length is 13 residues. V was clipped by 3 bases and J by 6 bases, with 9 bases between them. The CDR3 DNA reads TGTGCCAGCAGTTTTGGAGTTTTTCAGCCCCAGCATTTT. This sequence encodes CASSFGVFQPQHF.

In this sample, this clonotype turned up many times. This chain joins TRBV5-1 and TRBJ2-7, with D possibly matching TRBD1 (6 bases). V was trimmed by 0 bases and J by 5 bases, leaving 9 bases between them. There are 13 residues in the CDR3. Per the germline V gene, CDR1 is SGHRS and CDR2 is YFSETQ. CDR3 coding DNA: TGCGCCAGCAGCTTGGAGGGGGTCCACGAGCAGTACTTC. Amino acid sequence: CASSLEGVHEQYF.

This clonotype came up many times. This sequence joins TRBV4-1 and TRBJ1-1, with no clear D. V was clipped by 0 bases and J by 0 bases, with 11 bases between them. The length of the CDR3 is 16 residues. Germline lookup yields CDR1 MGHRA and CDR2 YSYEKL. The CDR3 spells CASSQEPGMMNTEAFF. The CDR3 region has the DNA TGCGCCAGCAGCCAAGAACCAGGAATGATGAACACTGAAGCTTTCTTT.

The table lists this clonotype with many counts. The genes are TRBV7-2 and TRBJ1-2, with a possible D match to TRBD1 (5 bases). The germline CDR1 and CDR2 sequences are SGHTA and FQGNSA. This CDR3 has 12 amino acids. Trimming removed 5 bases from V and 6 bases from J, with 10 bases in between. CDR3 amino acids: CASSPGGDGYTF. CDR3 DNA: TGTGCCAGCAGCCCGGGGGGGGATGGCTACACCTTC.

In its sample, this clonotype was seen many times. This rearrangement joins TRBV28 to TRBJ1-1; D not resolved. The CDR3 runs 12 residues. V lost 0 bases and J lost 5, with 4 bases in between. CDR1 is MDHEN and CDR2 is SYDVKM in the germline V gene. The DNA of the CDR3 is TGTGCCAGCAGTTTATGGTCGACTGAAGCTTTCTTT. Protein product: CASSLWSTEAFF. The full variable domain, its missing parts supplied by reference TRBV28 and TRBJ1-1, is DVKVTQSSRYLVKRTGEKVFLECVQDMDHENMFWYRQDPGLGLRLIYFSYDVKMKEKGDIPEGYSVSREKKERFSLILESASTNQTSMYLCASSLWSTEAFFGQGTRLTVV.